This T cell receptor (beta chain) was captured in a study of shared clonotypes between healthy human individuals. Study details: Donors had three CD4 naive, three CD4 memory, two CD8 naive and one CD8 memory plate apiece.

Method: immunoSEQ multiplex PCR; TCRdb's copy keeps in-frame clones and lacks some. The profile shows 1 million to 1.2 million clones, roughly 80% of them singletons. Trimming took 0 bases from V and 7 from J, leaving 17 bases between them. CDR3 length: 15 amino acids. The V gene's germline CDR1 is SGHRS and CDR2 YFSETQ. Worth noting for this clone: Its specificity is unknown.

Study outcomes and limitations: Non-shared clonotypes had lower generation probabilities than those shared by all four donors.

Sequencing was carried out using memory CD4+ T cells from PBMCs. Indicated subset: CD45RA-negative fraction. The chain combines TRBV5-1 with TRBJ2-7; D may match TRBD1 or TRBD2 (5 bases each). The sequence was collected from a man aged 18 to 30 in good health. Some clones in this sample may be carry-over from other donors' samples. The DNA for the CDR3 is TGCGCCAGCAGCTTGGGGATTGGGGACGAAAGGGAGCAGTACTTC. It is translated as CASSLGIGDEREQYF.